These T cell receptor beta chains were read from a single sample in a study of blood T cells in healthy people across ages. From the 5' RACE reads, TCRdb called clonotypes with MiXCR, one entry per CDR3 protein. Among around 900,000 distinct CDR3 sequences listed, roughly 50% were seen once. Material: blood. The receptors originated from an older woman in good health. The conserved cysteine and the conserved F or W are not part of the CDR3 here. Fields, in order: D gene, V gene, J gene, CDR3 protein. A D gene is named only where the DNA matches it firmly.

.	TRBV4-1	TRBJ2-7	ASSRVMLGVSAYEQY
.	TRBV14	.	ASRETSYNEQY
.	TRBV2	TRBJ2-4	ASSPGSEIYEQY
TRBD2	TRBV28	TRBJ2-7	ASSSLLADHNEQY
TRBD2	TRBV7-2	TRBJ2-7	ASRTGGANEQY
TRBD1	TRBV28	TRBJ1-2	ASTPGQAGGGYT
.	TRBV7-9	TRBJ2-5	ASSSPELAGTQY
.	TRBV7-2	TRBJ2-1	ASSAYRETLAKNIQF
.	TRBV7-8	TRBJ2-3	ASSRAENTQY
TRBD1	TRBV9	TRBJ2-3	ASSVLGTGLSDTQY
TRBD1	TRBV13	.	ASTYRGVPHEQY
TRBD1	TRBV12-3/TRBV12-4	TRBJ1-5	ASRPGQGYQPQH
.	TRBV10-3	TRBJ2-5	AIKEDGGQETQY
.	TRBV27	TRBJ2-3	ASSSRGVHTDTQY
.	TRBV7-6	TRBJ2-5	ASSLSRGRETQY
TRBD1	TRBV27	TRBJ2-1	ASSPTGASSYNEQF
TRBD2	TRBV6-6	TRBJ2-1	ASSTTSGGDEQF
.	TRBV7-9	TRBJ2-4	ASSLTGTYNEQY
TRBD2	TRBV2	TRBJ2-3	ASRSGLAGGADTQY
.	TRBV4-2	TRBJ2-3	ASSQGRAGTDTQY